This record looks at one T cell receptor (beta chain) sequence and its context. At the time of active disease, bone marrow was collected from every patient. The data are from a study of read filtering for tumor transcriptome and immune sequencing. As for the study in general: Per sample, TCR-region reads ranged about 4.05 to 11 million by IR-seq, roughly 80 to 1273 by RNA-seq.

This library used approximately 370 ng RNA and molecular barcoded adaptors spanning alpha/delta and beta/gamma chains. Via MiXCR, TCRdb re-called the reads, giving one row per CDR3 protein. The sample shows 40,000 to 50,000 distinct CDR3 sequences, over 10% of them seen only once. The germline V gene encodes CDR1 MDHEN and CDR2 SYDVKM. Trimming removed 5 bases at V and 6 bases at J, with 16 bases between. CDR3 length: 14 amino acids. The chain has TRBV28 and TRBJ1-1; D unclear. The sequencing input was a population of CD138-negative cells sorted from bone marrow. The sequence derives from a donor at least 40 years old with multiple myeloma. CDR3 residues: CASSLGSSIAEAFF. The CDR3 nucleotides are TGTGCCAGCAGTCTAGGGAGTAGTATAGCTGAAGCTTTCTTT.